The T cell receptor beta chain described here comes from a study of blood T cells in healthy people across ages. With a J-beta primer mix and a sample-barcoded 5' primer, a second PCR ran about 7 to 12 cycles. TCRdb re-analysed the 5' RACE reads in MiXCR, keeping a single row per CDR3 protein. The sample has 600,000 to 1,000,000 distinct CDR3 sequences, more than 20% seen once. With regard to this clonotype: Its antigen is not known.

The CDR3 covers 20 residues. Germline lookup yields CDR1 DFQATT and CDR2 SNEGSKA (reference sequence). Findings of the study overall: Donor CMV infection status was unknown, possibly confounding age-related changes in expanded clonotypes. Naive CD4+ cells and diversity were both higher in long-lived donors than in aged donors.

These data were also reused for a study on T cells of mothers and their children.

The sample was blood. The sequence was collected from a boy aged 10-17 years in good health. The V call is TRBV20-1, the J call TRBJ2-5; 15 bases map to TRBD2. The J call may be wrong; the DNA end is better matched by TRBJ2-7. As DNA, the CDR3 is TGCAGTGCTAGAGAGGGTCCCGGACTAGCGGGAGGGGGGTTAACCTACGAGCAGTACTTC. Protein: CSAREGPGLAGGGLTYEQYF.